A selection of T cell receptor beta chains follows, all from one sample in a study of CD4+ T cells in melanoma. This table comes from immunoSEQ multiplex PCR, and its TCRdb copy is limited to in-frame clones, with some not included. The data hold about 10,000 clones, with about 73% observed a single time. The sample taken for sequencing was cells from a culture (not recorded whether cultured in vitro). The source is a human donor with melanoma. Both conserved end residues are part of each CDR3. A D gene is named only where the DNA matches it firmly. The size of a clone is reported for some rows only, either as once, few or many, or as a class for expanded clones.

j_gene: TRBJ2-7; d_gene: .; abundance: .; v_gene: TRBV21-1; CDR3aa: CASSKLPIQTVSTGEQYF; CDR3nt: TGTGCCAGCAGCAAGCTACCGATCCAGACAGTATCAACCGGCGAGCAGTACTTC
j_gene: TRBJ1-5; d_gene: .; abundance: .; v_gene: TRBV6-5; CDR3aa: CASSYPQPQHF; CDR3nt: TGTGCCAGCAGTTACCCGCAGCCCCAGCATTTT
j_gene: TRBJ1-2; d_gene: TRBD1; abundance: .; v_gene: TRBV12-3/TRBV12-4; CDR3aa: CASSSTGSYGYTF; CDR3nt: TGTGCCAGCAGTTCGACAGGGAGCTATGGCTACACCTTC
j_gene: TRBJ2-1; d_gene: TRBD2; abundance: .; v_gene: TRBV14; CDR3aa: CASSQTLALSSGGYNEQFF; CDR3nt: TGTGCCAGCAGCCAGACTCTAGCGCTTTCTAGCGGGGGCTACAATGAGCAGTTCTTC
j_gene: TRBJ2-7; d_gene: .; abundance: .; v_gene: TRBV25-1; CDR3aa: CASSVGPYEQYF; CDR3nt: TGTGCCAGCAGTGTTGGACCCTACGAGCAGTACTTC
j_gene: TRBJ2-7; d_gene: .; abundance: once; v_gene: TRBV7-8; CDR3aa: CASSSGAPGIFYEQYF; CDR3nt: TGTGCCAGCAGCTCCGGGGCGCCAGGGATCTTCTACGAGCAGTACTTC
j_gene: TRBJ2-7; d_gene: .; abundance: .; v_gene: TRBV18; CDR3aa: CASSPNQYEQYF; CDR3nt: TGTGCCAGCTCACCCAACCAATACGAGCAGTACTTC
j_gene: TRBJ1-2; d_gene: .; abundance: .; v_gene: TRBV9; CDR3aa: CASSVGPGLSNYGYTF; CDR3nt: TGTGCCAGCAGCGTAGGCCCCGGCCTATCGAACTATGGCTACACCTTC
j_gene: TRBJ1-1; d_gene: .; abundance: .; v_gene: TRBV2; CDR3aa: CASSRQGHTEAFF; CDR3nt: TGTGCCAGCAGTCGGCAGGGACACACTGAAGCTTTCTTT
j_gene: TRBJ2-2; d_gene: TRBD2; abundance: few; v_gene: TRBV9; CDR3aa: CASSPRTSLAGELFF; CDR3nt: TGTGCCAGCAGCCCCAGGACTAGCCTCGCCGGGGAGCTGTTTTTT
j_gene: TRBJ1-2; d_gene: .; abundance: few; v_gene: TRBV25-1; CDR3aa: CASTLEGVQGYTF; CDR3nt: TGTGCCAGCACCCTAGAAGGGGTCCAGGGCTACACCTTC
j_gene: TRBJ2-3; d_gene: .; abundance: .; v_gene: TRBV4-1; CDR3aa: CASSQVGGITDTQYF; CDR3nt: TGCGCCAGCAGCCAAGTAGGTGGGATCACAGATACGCAGTATTTT
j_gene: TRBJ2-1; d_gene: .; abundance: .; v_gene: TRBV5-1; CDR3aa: CASSLGGASGTYNEQFF; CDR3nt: TGCGCCAGCAGCTTGGGGGGGGCTAGCGGAACCTACAATGAGCAGTTCTTC
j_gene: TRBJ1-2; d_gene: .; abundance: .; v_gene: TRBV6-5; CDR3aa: CASSYAEEGYGYTF; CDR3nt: TGTGCCAGCAGTTACGCGGAGGAGGGCTATGGCTACACCTTC
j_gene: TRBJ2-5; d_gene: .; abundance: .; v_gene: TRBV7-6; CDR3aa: CASSLLVLRSETQYF; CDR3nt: TGTGCCAGCAGCTTACTGGTCCTAAGGAGTGAGACCCAGTACTTC
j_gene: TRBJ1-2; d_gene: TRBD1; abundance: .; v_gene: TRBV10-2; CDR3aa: CASSPHRGRDYGYTF; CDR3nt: TGCGCCAGCAGCCCCCACAGGGGAAGAGACTATGGCTACACCTTC
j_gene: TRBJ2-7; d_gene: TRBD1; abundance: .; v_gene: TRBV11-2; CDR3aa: CASSSGGQGFTTQYF; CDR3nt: TGTGCCAGCAGCTCGGGCGGACAGGGTTTCACAACCCAGTACTTC
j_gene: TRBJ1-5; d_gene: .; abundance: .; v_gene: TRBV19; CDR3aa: CASSISGGSNQPQHF; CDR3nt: TGTGCCAGTAGTATTAGCGGGGGGAGCAATCAGCCCCAGCATTTT
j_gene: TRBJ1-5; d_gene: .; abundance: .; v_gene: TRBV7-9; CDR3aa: CASSFSYSNQPQHF; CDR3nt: TGTGCCAGCAGCTTCTCGTATAGCAATCAGCCCCAGCATTTT